The 32 T cell receptor beta chains below were found in one sample sequenced in a study of long-term antiretroviral therapy in people with HIV. Runs used v3.0 of the immunoSEQ assay and were done at survey level. The assay was immunoSEQ multiplex PCR, and TCRdb's table has in-frame clones only and misses some. This table holds about 34,000 clones, 90% to 95% found once. Sequenced material: unsorted PBMCs, taken just over 5 years after starting antiretroviral therapy. These receptors all come from a woman aged 45 to 65 with HIV.

V gene TRBV27 combines with J gene TRBJ1-5; D is unresolved. V was cut by 5 bases and J by 0 bases, with 11 bases left in between. From germline, CDR1 is MNHEY and CDR2 SMNVEV (reference sequence). The CDR3 has 15 amino acids. In DNA, the CDR3 is TGTGCCAGCAGTAAAGAACCCAATAGCAATCAGCCCCAGCATTTT. Protein product: CASSKEPNSNQPQHF.

The chain carries TRBV30 and TRBJ1-4; D remains unclear. Germline CDR1 GTSNPN, CDR2 SVGIG (reference sequence). The CDR3 sequence is 14 residues long. Trimming removed 3 bases from V and 7 bases from J, with 15 bases in between. The CDR3 DNA is TGTGCCTGGAGGGGTTTGGGTGTAGGTGAAAAACTGTTTTTT. It codes for CAWRGLGVGEKLFF.

This rearrangement joins TRBV4-2 to TRBJ2-7; 8 bases match TRBD2. Germline lookup yields CDR1 LGHNA and CDR2 YNFKEQ. The CDR3 is made up of 16 amino acids. V dropped 3 bases and J dropped 2; count of bases not matched to a gene: 9. CDR3 in DNA: TGTGCCAGCAGCCAGGATAATAGCGGGGCGGCCTACGAGCAGTACTTC. This codes for CASSQDNSGAAYEQYF.

The chain employs TRBV7-2 and TRBJ1-3; the D gene is possibly TRBD1 (6 bases). CDR3 size: 14 residues. Germline-derived CDR1 and CDR2 are SGHTA and FQGNSA. Trimming pared 1 base from V and 4 bases from J, leaving 8 bases between. CDR3 amino acids: CASSLGGRGNTIYF. The DNA of the CDR3 is TGTGCCAGCAGCTTAGGGGGGCGGGGAAACACCATATATTTT.

This chain uses TRBV9 with TRBJ2-6; no clear D. Trimming pared 0 bases from V and 2 bases from J, leaving 6 bases between. Germline V gives CDR1 SGDLS, CDR2 YYNGEE. The CDR3 totals 15 residues. CDR3: CASSVVKAGANVLTF. The CDR3 nucleotides read TGTGCCAGCAGCGTAGTAAAAGCTGGGGCCAACGTCCTGACTTTC.

In this sample, this clone turned up once. The gene calls are TRBV5-5 and TRBJ2-2; 7 bases match TRBD2. The CDR3 contains 16 residues. V was clipped by 0 bases and J by 2 bases; unmatched bases: 4. Per the germline V gene, CDR1 is SGHKS and CDR2 is YYEKEE (reference sequence). The CDR3 region is CASSLDLAANTGELFF. The CDR3 nucleotides read TGTGCCAGCAGCTTGGATCTAGCGGCTAACACCGGGGAGCTGTTTTTT.

V gene TRBV30 combines with J gene TRBJ2-2; either TRBD1 or TRBD2 may supply D (7 bases each). The germline CDR1 and CDR2 sequences are GTSNPN and SVGIG (reference sequence). The CDR3 runs to 15 residues. V dropped 6 bases and J dropped 3 bases, with 17 bases sitting between them. This chain's CDR3 is CACPPGGADTGELFF. CDR3 DNA: TGTGCCTGCCCACCAGGGGGGGCGGACACCGGGGAGCTGTTTTTT.

The CDR3: CASSLAPNYGYTF. The CDR3 DNA is TGTGCCAGCAGCTTAGCACCGAACTATGGCTACACCTTC. This chain links TRBV5-5 with TRBJ1-2; D is undetermined. Germline CDR1 is SGHKS and CDR2 is YYEKEE (reference sequence). The CDR3 length is 13 residues. The V gene lost 2 bases and the J gene lost 2 bases, with 7 bases spanning the gap.

V and J are TRBV2 and TRBJ1-5, with 7 bases lining up with TRBD1. The V gene end was trimmed by 6 bases and the J gene end by 2 bases; junction bases not matched to a gene: 13. Looked up from germline, CDR1 is SNHLY and CDR2 is FYNNEI. The CDR3 is 17 amino acids. This CDR3 reads CASRRGGNRGGNQPQHF. CDR3 nucleotides: TGTGCCAGCAGGAGAGGGGGGAACAGGGGTGGCAATCAGCCCCAGCATTTT.

V is TRBV11-2 and J is TRBJ1-2, with 9 positions matching TRBD1. V was pared by 5 bases and J by 3 bases, with 1 base of the junction left unmatched. Germline CDR1 SGHAT, CDR2 FQNNGV. The CDR3 totals 13 residues. CDR3: CASSRDRDYGYTF. The CDR3 DNA reads as TGTGCCAGCAGCCGGGACAGGGACTATGGCTACACCTTC.

The chain employs TRBV10-2 and TRBJ2-2; 8 nucleotides agree with TRBD2. CDR3 length: 16 amino acids. V lost 2 bases to trimming and J lost 0 bases; unmatched junction nucleotides: 2. Looked up from germline, CDR1 is WSHSY and CDR2 is SAAADI. CDR3 nucleotides: TGCGCCAGCAGTGAGCCGGGGGGGGCGAACACCGGGGAGCTGTTTTTT. It translates to CASSEPGGANTGELFF.

The chain has TRBV6-1 and TRBJ1-2; perhaps TRBD1 as D (6 bases). The CDR3 length is 13 residues. Trimming removed 2 bases from V and 8 bases from J, with 12 bases in between. Germline V gene data show CDR1 as MNHNS and CDR2 as SASEGT. The CDR3 loop reads CASSEWGAGGYTF. The CDR3 coding sequence is TGTGCCAGCAGTGAATGGGGGGCTGGCGGCTACACCTTC.

This clone was found once. J is TRBJ2-5 and V is TRBV2; the match to TRBD1 covers 7 bases. The CDR3 extends over 16 amino acids. Germline V CDR1 and CDR2: SNHLY, FYNNEI. J gave up 2 bases and V 5 bases, and 11 bases lay outside the gene matches. CDR3 in amino acids: CASSPEGATAQETQYF. CDR3 DNA sequence: TGTGCCAGCAGTCCCGAGGGGGCCACCGCTCAAGAGACCCAGTACTTC.

This chain links TRBV18 with TRBJ2-6; D is unresolved. V gave up 0 bases and J gave up 0 bases, with 15 bases separating them. Germline CDR1 KGHSH, CDR2 LQKENI. The CDR3 is made up of 19 amino acids. In DNA form, the CDR3 reads TGTGCCAGCTCACCACCAGGGTTGGGGTTTGACTCTGGGGCCAACGTCCTGACTTTC. Residues: CASSPPGLGFDSGANVLTF.

The chain has TRBV11-2 and TRBJ1-6, with 9 bases matching TRBD1. The germline gives CDR1 SGHAT, CDR2 FQNNGV. V lost 3 bases to trimming and J lost 5 bases; unmatched junction nucleotides: 5. The CDR3 contains 16 residues. The CDR3 bases are TGTGCCAGCAGCTTTATACAGGGGGCTAATAATTCACCCCTCCACTTT. This translates into CASSFIQGANNSPLHF.

The chain has TRBV2 and TRBJ2-3; 12 nucleotides match TRBD2. Germline CDR1 SNHLY, CDR2 FYNNEI. This CDR3 has 16 amino acids. The ends lost 2 bases at V and 2 bases at J; junction bases unmatched: 2. Here the CDR3 reads CASSERTSGVTDTQYF. Here the CDR3 DNA reads TGTGCCAGCAGTGAACGGACTAGCGGGGTCACAGATACGCAGTATTTT.

The chain carries TRBV6-5 and TRBJ1-3; TRBD2 aligns across 9 bases. The closer fit of TRBJ2-2 to the DNA end suggests the J call may be wrong. Germline assignment: CDR1 MNHEY and CDR2 SVGAGI. The CDR3 is made up of 15 amino acids. CDR3 nucleotide sequence: TGTGCCAGCAGTTCTAGCGGGGCAGGTGGCGGGGAGCTGTTTTTT. This gives the protein CASSSSGAGGGELFF.

Points on this clone: One junction end disagrees with the germline gene, perhaps due to a read error. This rearrangement joins TRBV7-7 to TRBJ2-2; D might be TRBD1 (7 bases). CDR1 SSHAT and CDR2 FNYEAQ come from the germline V gene (reference sequence). The CDR3 is 15 amino acids. This CDR3 is CASSSGGTDTGELFF. In DNA, the CDR3 is TGTGCTAGCAGCTCAGGGGGGACAGACACCGGGGAGCTGTTTTTT.

The chain recombines TRBV11-3 with TRBJ2-1; 7 bases are a match to TRBD1. V shed 5 bases and J 2 bases; nucleotides not matched to a gene: 6. CDR1 is SGHNT and CDR2 is YENEEA in the germline V gene. The CDR3 is 15 residues long. CDR3 in amino acids: CASSRQTGTYNEQFF. In DNA, the CDR3 is TGTGCCAGCAGCCGGCAGACAGGGACCTACAATGAGCAGTTCTTC.

This clone has only one observation. J is TRBJ2-2 and V is TRBV7-6; D possibly corresponds to TRBD1 (5 bases). CDR3 length equals 12 residues. The V gene's germline CDR1 is SGHVS and CDR2 FNYEAQ. V was shortened by 6 bases and J by 7 bases, with 9 bases between the two germline ends. CDR3 bases: TGTGCCAGCAGTTCCCAGGGCGGGGAGCTGTTTTTT. This sequence encodes CASSSQGGELFF.

The rearrangement joins TRBV7-8 to TRBJ2-1; 13 nucleotides align to TRBD2. Germline loops: CDR1 SGHVS, CDR2 FQNEAQ. This CDR3 contains 16 residues. The junction had 3 bases not matched to a gene; V was cut back by 3 bases and J by 4 bases. CDR3 sequence: CASSFRLAGGYNEQFF. DNA of the CDR3: TGTGCCAGCAGCTTTAGACTAGCGGGGGGATACAATGAGCAGTTCTTC.

This chain uses TRBV6-1 with TRBJ1-2; 12 bases fit TRBD1. CDR1 and CDR2 from the germline V gene are MNHNS and SASEGT. The CDR3 is 17 amino acids. V was clipped by 3 bases and J by 7 bases; unmatched bases: 12. CDR3 in amino acids: CASSDPGQGAAGGGYTF. The DNA for the CDR3 is TGTGCCAGCAGTGATCCGGGACAGGGGGCTGCTGGGGGTGGCTACACCTTC.

A few counts support this clone. The CDR3 DNA reads as TGTGCCAGCAGGCGGTCCCTCGTCGACGGCTACACCTTC. It is translated as CASRRSLVDGYTF. The V gene is TRBV5-6, the J gene TRBJ1-2, with no clear D. Germline V gene lookup returns CDR1 SGHDT and CDR2 YYEEEE. This CDR3 spans 13 amino acids. V lost 5 bases and J lost 8, with 16 bases in between.

The rearrangement links TRBV4-1 to TRBJ1-1; 8 nucleotides align to TRBD1. This CDR3 region has 18 residues. Germline lookup yields CDR1 MGHRA and CDR2 YSYEKL. J gave up 1 base and V 4 bases, and 14 bases lay outside the gene matches. CDR3 region: CASSPRRGTGNPNTEAFF. In DNA form, the CDR3 reads TGCGCCAGCAGCCCCCGGCGAGGGACAGGAAACCCGAACACTGAAGCTTTCTTT.

The chain combines TRBV7-9 with TRBJ2-3; D not resolved. CDR1 is SEHNR and CDR2 is FQNEAQ in the germline V gene (reference sequence). V lost 0 bases and J 4 bases, leaving 14 bases between the germline ends. CDR3 length: 16 amino acids. The CDR3 DNA follows: TGTGCCAGCAGCTTAGCTGACGAGTGGGAAGCAGATACGCAGTATTTT. It is translated as CASSLADEWEADTQYF.

The chain uses TRBV7-2 and TRBJ1-1; TRBD1 is a possible D gene (5 bases). The CDR3 length is 16 residues. Germline CDR1 is SGHTA and CDR2 is FQGNSA. V lost 2 bases to trimming and J lost 0 bases, with 13 bases between them. CDR3 sequence: CASSLYFRDLNTEAFF. The CDR3 coding sequence is TGTGCCAGCAGCTTATATTTCCGGGACCTGAACACTGAAGCTTTCTTT.

Here the CDR3 DNA reads TGTGCCAGCAGTACGACAGGGGTCGGCGAGCAGTACTTC. This encodes CASSTTGVGEQYF. V and J are TRBV6-5 and TRBJ2-7; TRBD1 agrees at 8 bases. Trimming took 5 bases from V and 6 from J; bases not matched to a gene: 6. Germline assignment: CDR1 MNHEY and CDR2 SVGAGI. The CDR3 loop spans 13 amino acids.

The chain combines TRBV10-3 with TRBJ2-7; D is possibly TRBD1 (6 bases). The CDR3 runs to 15 residues. Per germline, CDR1 ENHRY and CDR2 SYGVKD. Trimming stripped 6 bases from V and 0 bases from J, with 15 bases between. The CDR3 coding sequence is TGTGCCATCAGAGACTCCACAGGGAACTCCTACGAGCAGTACTTC. This encodes CAIRDSTGNSYEQYF.

The J gene is TRBJ2-7, the V gene TRBV4-3; 11 bases fit TRBD2. V was clipped by 1 base and J by 4 bases; unmatched bases: 15. The CDR3 totals 19 residues. Per the germline V gene, CDR1 is LGHNA and CDR2 is YSLEER. CDR3 amino acids: CASSQAASGGMGGGYEQYF. The CDR3 bases are TGCGCCAGCAGCCAAGCGGCTAGCGGGGGGATGGGCGGCGGGTACGAGCAGTACTTC.

The genes are TRBV20-1 and TRBJ2-5; D is ambiguous. TRBJ2-7 explains the end of the DNA better; the J call may be wrong. Germline V gives CDR1 DFQATT, CDR2 SNEGSKA (reference sequence). There are 9 residues in the CDR3. CDR3 in DNA: TGCATCGCTTCTAACGAGCAGTACTTC. As protein: CIASNEQYF.

This clone was seen only once. The V and J genes are TRBV27 and TRBJ2-7; 12 positions match TRBD2. The V gene's germline CDR1 is MNHEY and CDR2 SMNVEV (reference sequence). The CDR3 has 17 residues. Trimming at V came to 2 bases and at J to 2 bases, leaving 7 bases not matched to a gene. The DNA for the CDR3 is TGTGCCAGCAGTTTACGGCGACTAGCGGGGGCACCCTACGAGCAGTACTTC. Encoded protein: CASSLRRLAGAPYEQYF.

About this clone itself: The junction and the germline gene differ at one end; a read error may be behind it. The gene calls are TRBV7-7 and TRBJ2-5; D gene ambiguous. Germline-derived CDR1 and CDR2 are SSHAT and FNYEAQ (reference sequence). The CDR3 loop spans 15 amino acids. This CDR3 is CASSLVGRVEETQYF. In nucleotides, the CDR3 is TGTGCTAGCAGCTTAGTCGGAAGGGTTGAGGAGACCCAGTACTTC.